Each of the 25 T cell receptor beta chains below was sequenced from the same sample in a study of T cell repertoires and HLA-DP antigens. Method: immunoSEQ multiplex PCR; TCRdb's copy keeps in-frame clones and lacks some. Here the sample spans around 110,000 clones, roughly 92% being singletons. These receptors' antigens are unknown. The sequenced material came from CD4+ T cells from PBMCs. These receptors all stem from a woman aged 18 to 35 in good health and CMV-seronegative.

This clone was observed a handful of times. The chain couples TRBV27 to TRBJ1-2, with D unresolved. With 4 bases removed from V and 2 bases from J, the gap between germline ends came to 14 bases. CDR1 is MNHEY and CDR2 is SMNVEV in the germline V gene (reference sequence). The CDR3 runs to 15 residues. The CDR3 DNA reads TGTGCCAGCAGTTCCGGGAGGCTACAGAACTATGGCTACACCTTC. This gives the protein CASSSGRLQNYGYTF.

CDR3 region: CASNWGGWETQYF. Here the CDR3 DNA reads TGTGCCAGCAACTGGGGGGGCTGGGAGACCCAGTACTTC. The chain has TRBV9 and TRBJ2-5; D may be TRBD2 (7 bases). From germline, CDR1 is SGDLS and CDR2 YYNGEE. CDR3 size: 13 residues. The V gene lost 6 bases and the J gene lost 5 bases, with 14 bases spanning the gap.

The rearrangement uses TRBV4-1 and TRBJ2-3; D is unclear. This CDR3 region has 15 residues. V was pared by 4 bases and J by 2 bases, with 13 bases between. Germline V CDR1 and CDR2: MGHRA, YSYEKL. The CDR3: CASSRGPIPTDTQYF. The CDR3 nucleotides read TGCGCCAGCAGCCGTGGTCCGATCCCCACAGATACGCAGTATTTT.

This clone was counted between two and nine times. The chain joins TRBV7-9 to TRBJ2-7; D may be TRBD1 (5 bases). The CDR3 is 14 residues long. The V end was cut by 0 bases, the J end by 9 bases, with 15 bases between. Germline V gene data show CDR1 as SEHNR and CDR2 as FQNEAQ (reference sequence). The CDR3 nucleotides read TGTGCCAGCAGCTTAGCGGGGCAGGGCGCCGGGCAGTACTTC. Its translation is CASSLAGQGAGQYF.

This chain uses TRBV18 with TRBJ1-5; D is unclear. Trimming pared 4 bases from V and 0 bases from J, leaving 16 bases between. CDR1 and CDR2 (germline): KGHSH, LQKENI. The CDR3 runs 17 residues. The CDR3 loop is CASSLREGRNSNQPQHF. The CDR3 coding sequence is TGTGCCAGCTCACTACGGGAGGGCCGGAATAGCAATCAGCCCCAGCATTTT.

This chain links TRBV7-9 with TRBJ2-3; weak D call: TRBD1 (6 bases). Germline V gene sequence: CDR1 SEHNR, CDR2 FQNEAQ (reference sequence). The CDR3 has 14 amino acids. The germline V and J ends were trimmed by 5 bases and 2 bases, with 11 bases remaining between them. The CDR3 bases are TGTGCCAGCAGCCCCGGACAGATCACAGATACGCAGTATTTT. Encoded protein: CASSPGQITDTQYF.

The rearrangement joins TRBV5-6 to TRBJ1-5, with 11 bases fitting TRBD1. The CDR3 is 16 residues long. The V gene's germline CDR1 is SGHDT and CDR2 YYEEEE. The J segment lost 6 bases and the V segment lost 0 bases, leaving 5 bases of the junction unmatched. CDR3 amino acids: CASSLGRTGGFQPQHF. For the CDR3, the DNA is TGTGCCAGCAGCTTGGGCAGGACAGGGGGCTTTCAGCCCCAGCATTTT.

The genes are TRBV30 and TRBJ2-4, with unresolved D. The CDR3 is 16 amino acids. Germline CDR1 is GTSNPN and CDR2 is SVGIG (reference sequence). Trimming took 1 base from V and 1 from J, leaving 14 bases between them. The CDR3 reads CAWSDLGTRAKNIQYF. The CDR3 nucleotides read TGTGCCTGGAGTGACCTAGGAACGAGGGCCAAAAACATTCAGTACTTC. Full variable domain (remainder filled in from reference TRBV30 and TRBJ2-4): SQTIHQWPATLVQPVGSPLSLECTVEGTSNPNLYWYRQAAGRGLQLLFYSVGIGQISSEVPQNLSASRPQDRQFILSSKKLLLSDSGFYLCAWSDLGTRAKNIQYFGAGTRLSVL.

The chain joins TRBV6-1 to TRBJ1-2, with a weak D call TRBD1 (5 bases). From germline, CDR1 is MNHNS and CDR2 SASEGT. The CDR3 contains 14 residues. Trimming took 6 bases from V and 2 from J, leaving 13 bases between them. CDR3 nucleotide sequence: TGTGCCAGCAGCGACGTGTGGGGCAACTATGGCTACACCTTC. Amino acid sequence: CASSDVWGNYGYTF.

The genes are TRBV6-5 and TRBJ2-1; unclear D gene. Germline CDR1 MNHEY, CDR2 SVGAGI. The length of the CDR3 is 13 residues. Trimming removed 7 bases from V and 0 bases from J, with 7 bases in between. The CDR3 here is CASKHDSYNEQFF. CDR3 coding DNA: TGTGCCAGCAAGCATGACTCCTACAATGAGCAGTTCTTC.

The chain couples TRBV7-8 to TRBJ1-2; TRBD1 is a possible D gene (5 bases). Trimming took off 5 bases at V and 0 bases at J, with 16 bases between the two ends. The CDR3 is 16 residues long. Germline lookup yields CDR1 SGHVS and CDR2 FQNEAQ. CDR3: CASSTRTLLSNYGYTF. The CDR3 DNA reads TGTGCCAGCAGCACCCGGACACTTCTTTCTAACTATGGCTACACCTTC.

The DNA for the CDR3 is TGCGCCAGCAGCTTGGTAGGGATGAACACTGAAGCTTTCTTT. Translation: CASSLVGMNTEAFF. The chain carries TRBV5-1 and TRBJ1-1; no firm D call. There are 14 residues in the CDR3. Germline V gene lookup returns CDR1 SGHRS and CDR2 YFSETQ. V gave up 0 bases and J gave up 0 bases, with 6 bases separating them.

This chain connects TRBV27 to TRBJ1-1; maybe TRBD1 (6 bases). With 1 base removed from V and 4 bases from J, the gap between germline ends came to 19 bases. The CDR3 runs 17 residues. Germline CDR1 reads MNHEY; CDR2 reads SMNVEV (reference sequence). The CDR3 protein is CASSLYRPRGAGTEAFF. The DNA for the CDR3 is TGTGCCAGCAGTTTATATCGCCCTCGGGGGGCTGGCACTGAAGCTTTCTTT.

The rearrangement uses TRBV5-4 and TRBJ2-5; D uncertain. The V end lost 4 bases, the J end lost 1 base, and 8 bases lay between the germline ends. Germline-derived CDR1 and CDR2 are SGHNT and YYREEE (reference sequence). This CDR3 spans 13 amino acids. The CDR3 DNA sequence: TGTGCCAGCAGCCGACGTACCCAAGAGACCCAGTACTTC. It translates to CASSRRTQETQYF.

J is TRBJ1-5 and V is TRBV10-3; D unresolved. The CDR3 is made up of 13 amino acids. Trimming left V 6 bases short and J 3 bases short, with 9 bases between. The germline V gene has CDR1 ENHRY and CDR2 SYGVKD. The CDR3 loop is CAIRGSDNQPQHF. CDR3 in DNA: TGTGCCATCAGGGGGTCCGACAATCAGCCCCAGCATTTT.

The rearrangement joins TRBV9 to TRBJ1-3; the D is unclear. CDR3 length: 11 amino acids. Trimming stripped 0 bases from V and 5 bases from J, with 0 bases between. Germline CDR1 SGDLS, CDR2 YYNGEE. This chain's CDR3 is CASSVGNTIYF. In DNA form, the CDR3 reads TGTGCCAGCAGCGTAGGAAACACCATATATTTT.

This chain uses TRBV5-5 with TRBJ2-1; no firm D call. Deletions cut 4 bases from V and 9 bases from J, with 14 bases between. There are 13 residues in the CDR3. The germline V gene encodes CDR1 SGHKS and CDR2 YYEKEE (reference sequence). The DNA of the CDR3 is TGTGCCAGCAGCCCTAGGGTTTCTGTTGAGCAGTTCTTC. Protein: CASSPRVSVEQFF.

The CDR3 DNA sequence: TGCGCCAGCAGCCAAGGCGACGGATCTTCCTACGAGCAGTACGTC. Its protein product is CASSQGDGSSYEQYV. The chain combines TRBV4-1 with TRBJ2-7; D is unresolved. The CDR3 covers 15 residues. Trimming shortened V by 1 base and J by 1 base, and 11 bases separated the two germline ends. Germline assignment: CDR1 MGHRA and CDR2 YSYEKL.

V and J are TRBV12-5 and TRBJ1-2; D is unresolved. Germline V CDR1 and CDR2: LGHNT, FRNRAP. This CDR3 contains 11 residues. The V and J ends lost 0 bases and 6 bases respectively, with 2 bases between them. Written as DNA, the CDR3 is TGTGCTAGTGGTTTGGTGGATGGCTACACCTTC. Translating it yields CASGLVDGYTF.

This chain connects TRBV27 to TRBJ2-2, with 8 positions matching TRBD2. This CDR3 has 20 amino acids. Germline CDR1 MNHEY, CDR2 SMNVEV (reference sequence). Losses at the gene ends were 2 bases for V and 4 bases for J; bases not matched to a gene: 18. The DNA of the CDR3 is TGTGCCAGCAGTTTAAGGCCCCCCACCGGGGCGGGAGGAAGCACCGGGGAGCTGTTTTTT. Translated, it gives CASSLRPPTGAGGSTGELFF.

This sequence joins TRBV6-1 and TRBJ2-3; 7 bases fit TRBD1. Germline V gene data show CDR1 as MNHNS and CDR2 as SASEGT. The CDR3 totals 14 residues. Germline trimming cut 8 bases from V and 3 bases from J; bases unmatched to any gene: 8. This CDR3 is CASHLTGLTDTQYF. In DNA form, the CDR3 reads TGTGCCAGCCACTTGACAGGGTTGACAGATACGCAGTATTTT.

This clone appeared a single time. The genes are TRBV23-1 and TRBJ2-3; unclear D gene. TRBV23-1 carries the ORF label, with uncertain function. The CDR3 is 11 amino acids. Trimming took 4 bases from V and 6 from J, leaving 5 bases between them. Written as DNA, the CDR3 is TGCGCCAGCAGTCGGGTGGATACGCAGTATTTT. Its translation is CASSRVDTQYF.

The J gene is TRBJ2-2, the V gene TRBV5-1; the D gene is possibly TRBD1 (5 bases). CDR3 length: 15 amino acids. The germline gives CDR1 SGHRS, CDR2 YFSETQ. Trimming left V 4 bases short and J 6 bases short, with 16 bases between. The CDR3 reads CASSPQGLGAGELFF. The CDR3, as DNA: TGCGCCAGCAGCCCGCAGGGCCTTGGCGCCGGGGAGCTGTTTTTT.

This clone was seen only a few times. The V gene is TRBV2, the J gene TRBJ1-5; 8 positions agree with TRBD1. Per germline, CDR1 SNHLY and CDR2 FYNNEI. Losses at the gene ends were 6 bases for V and 6 bases for J; bases not matched to a gene: 7. The CDR3 is 14 amino acids. The CDR3 sequence: CASRMGTGGQPQHF. The CDR3 nucleotides are TGTGCCAGCAGGATGGGGACAGGTGGTCAGCCCCAGCATTTT.

V usage is TRBV7-3 and J usage is TRBJ2-3, with 7 bases aligning to TRBD1. Germline V CDR1 and CDR2: SGHTA, FQGTGA. V lost 3 bases and J lost 1; bases outside the gene matches: 4. The CDR3 is 15 amino acids. CDR3 region: CASSLRGRGTDTQYF. Written as DNA, the CDR3 is TGTGCCAGCAGCTTGAGGGGGCGCGGCACAGATACGCAGTATTTT.